This T cell receptor beta chain was sequenced in a study of blood T cell repertoires in COVID-19. Whole-study context: T cells, B-cell-depleted T cells, or PBMCs provided the cDNA or gDNA that served as material.

In germline, CDR1 is MNHNS, CDR2 SASEGT. This CDR3 is 15 amino acids long. Trimming cost V 2 bases and J 0 bases, with 11 bases left between them. As processed by the authors: Cell counts per sample came from amplifying reference gene primers. TCRdb's copy holds only in-frame clones and misses some; the assay was immunoSEQ multiplex PCR. V, J and clone size are taken as reported in that table, and D and trimming were inferred from the DNA itself. The data contain about 39,000 clones, about four fifths of them seen just once; the ten biggest clones take up approximately 23%. Material for sequencing was peripheral blood. The chain combines TRBV6-1 with TRBJ2-7, with D possibly TRBD2 on 6 matching bases. This receptor was taken from a man in his 70s with acute or convalescent COVID-19. CDR3 loop: CASSELSGFSYEQYF. In DNA form, the CDR3 reads TGTGCCAGCAGTGAATTGAGCGGGTTCTCCTACGAGCAGTACTTC.